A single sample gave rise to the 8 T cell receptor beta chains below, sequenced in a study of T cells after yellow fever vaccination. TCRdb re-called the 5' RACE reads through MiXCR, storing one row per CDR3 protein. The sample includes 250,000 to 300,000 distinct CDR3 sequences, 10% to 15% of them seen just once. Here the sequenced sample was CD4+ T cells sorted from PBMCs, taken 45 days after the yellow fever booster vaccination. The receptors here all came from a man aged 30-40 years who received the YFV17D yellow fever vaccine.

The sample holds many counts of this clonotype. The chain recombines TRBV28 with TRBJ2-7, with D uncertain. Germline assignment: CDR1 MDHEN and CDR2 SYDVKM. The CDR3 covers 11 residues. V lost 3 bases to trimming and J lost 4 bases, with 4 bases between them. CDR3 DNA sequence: TGTGCCAGCAGTTTTTGGTACGAGCAGTACTTC. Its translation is CASSFWYEQYF. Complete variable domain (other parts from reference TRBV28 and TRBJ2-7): DVKVTQSSRYLVKRTGEKVFLECVQDMDHENMFWYRQDPGLGLRLIYFSYDVKMKEKGDIPEGYSVSREKKERFSLILESASTNQTSMYLCASSFWYEQYFGPGTRLTVT.

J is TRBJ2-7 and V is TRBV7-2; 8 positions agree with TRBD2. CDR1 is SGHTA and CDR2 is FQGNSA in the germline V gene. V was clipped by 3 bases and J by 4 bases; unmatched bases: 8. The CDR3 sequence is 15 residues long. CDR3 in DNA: TGTGCCAGCAGCTTTGGTAGCGGGAATAATTACGAGCAGTACTTC. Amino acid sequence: CASSFGSGNNYEQYF.

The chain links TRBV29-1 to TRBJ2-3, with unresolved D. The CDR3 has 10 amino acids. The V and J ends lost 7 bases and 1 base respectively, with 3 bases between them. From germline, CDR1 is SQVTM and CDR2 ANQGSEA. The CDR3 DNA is TGCAGCGAGGGCACAGATACGCAGTATTTT. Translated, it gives CSEGTDTQYF.

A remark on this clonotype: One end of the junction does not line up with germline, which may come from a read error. For the CDR3, the DNA is TGTGCCAACAGTTACTCTGAGGGGGCGATGGGCTACACCTTC. The encoded protein is CANSYSEGAMGYTF. This chain connects TRBV6-5 to TRBJ1-2; TRBD1 agrees at 7 bases. Germline assignment: CDR1 MNHEY and CDR2 SVGAGI. This CDR3 contains 14 residues.

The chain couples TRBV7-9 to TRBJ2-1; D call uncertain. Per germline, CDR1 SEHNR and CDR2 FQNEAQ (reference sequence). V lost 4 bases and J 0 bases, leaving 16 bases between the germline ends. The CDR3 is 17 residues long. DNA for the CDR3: TGTGCCAGCAGCTCCCTAGGCTTTGCAAGCTCCTACAATGAGCAGTTCTTC. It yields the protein CASSSLGFASSYNEQFF.

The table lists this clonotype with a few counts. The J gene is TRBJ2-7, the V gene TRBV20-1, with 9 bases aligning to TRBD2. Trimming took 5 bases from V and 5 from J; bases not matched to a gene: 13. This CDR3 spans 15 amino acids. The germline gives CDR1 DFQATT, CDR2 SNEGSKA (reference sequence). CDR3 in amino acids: CSAYSSREGPDEQYF. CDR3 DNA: TGCAGTGCTTACTCTTCGCGGGAGGGCCCCGACGAGCAGTACTTC.

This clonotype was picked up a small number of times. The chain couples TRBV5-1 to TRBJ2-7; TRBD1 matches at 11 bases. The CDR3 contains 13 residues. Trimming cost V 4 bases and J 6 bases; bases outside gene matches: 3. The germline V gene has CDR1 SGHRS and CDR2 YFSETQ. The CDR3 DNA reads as TGCGCCAGCAGCCGGGACAGGGGGGCCGAGCAGTACTTC. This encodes CASSRDRGAEQYF.

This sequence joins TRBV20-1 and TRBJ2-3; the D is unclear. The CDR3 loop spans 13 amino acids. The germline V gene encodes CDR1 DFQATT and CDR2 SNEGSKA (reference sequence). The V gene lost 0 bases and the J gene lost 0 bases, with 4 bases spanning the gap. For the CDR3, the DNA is TGCAGTGCTAGAGAAATGAGCACAGATACGCAGTATTTT. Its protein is CSAREMSTDTQYF.